Listed below are T cell receptor beta chains from one sample, sequenced in a study of cytomegalovirus exposure and HLA in healthy donors. Profiling relied on immunoSEQ multiplex PCR, and the TCRdb table lists in-frame clones only, not all of them. Seen here are about 65,000 clones, approximately 93% observed once, and the top ten hold approximately 4.5%. Sequences were obtained from PBMCs. The receptors were sampled from a man younger than 35 in good health and CMV-seropositive. Each CDR3 is given with its conserved first and last residue. A D gene is named only where the DNA matches it firmly. Some rows have no size entry. The others give once, few or many, or a class for an expanded clone.

J gene	clone size	D gene	V gene	CDR3 protein	CDR3 DNA
TRBJ1-6	-	-	TRBV4-2	CASSQDRSYNSPLHF	TGTGCCAGCAGCCAAGACCGCAGCTATAATTCACCCCTCCACTTT
TRBJ2-4	-	TRBD2	TRBV6-1	CASSGGGYLAKNIQYF	TGTGCCAGCAGTGGGGGGGGATACCTAGCCAAAAACATTCAGTACTTC
TRBJ1-5	-	-	TRBV7-9	CASSLQANQPQHF	TGTGCCAGCAGCTTACAGGCCAATCAGCCCCAGCATTTT
TRBJ2-2	-	TRBD2	TRBV19	CASSGTSGRTGELFF	TGTGCCAGTAGCGGGACTAGCGGGAGGACCGGGGAGCTGTTTTTT
TRBJ1-5	-	TRBD1	TRBV19	CASSRTGDQPQHF	TGTGCCAGTAGTAGAACAGGGGATCAGCCCCAGCATTTT
TRBJ2-7	-	TRBD1	TRBV5-4	CASSKTGVEQYF	TGTGCCAGCAGCAAGACAGGGGTCGAGCAGTACTTC
TRBJ2-1	-	-	TRBV6-6	CASSYSSDEQFF	TGTGCCAGCAGTTACTCGAGCGATGAGCAGTTCTTC
TRBJ2-5	-	-	TRBV5-1	CASSLGGVQETQYF	TGCGCCAGCAGCTTGGGTGGAGTCCAAGAGACCCAGTACTTC
TRBJ1-1	-	TRBD1	TRBV9	CASSQGQGNTEAFF	TGTGCCAGCAGCCAGGGACAGGGGAACACTGAAGCTTTCTTT
TRBJ1-4	-	TRBD1	TRBV27	CASSQNRGPSTNEKLFF	TGTGCCAGCAGCCAAAACAGGGGACCCTCAACTAATGAAAAACTGTTTTTT
TRBJ2-7	once	-	TRBV18	CASSPRQGFSYEQYF	TGTGCCAGCTCACCACGTCAGGGCTTCTCCTACGAGCAGTACTTC
TRBJ1-2	once	-	TRBV7-9	CASSLTQLELGYTF	TGTGCCAGCAGCTTAACGCAGCTGGAGCTTGGCTACACCTTC
TRBJ1-1	-	TRBD1	TRBV6-6	CASSYYRGGNTEAFF	TGTGCCAGCAGTTACTACAGGGGAGGTAACACTGAAGCTTTCTTT
TRBJ2-2	-	TRBD2	TRBV6-4	CASTGTSNTGELFF	TGTGCCAGCACCGGGACTAGTAACACCGGGGAGCTGTTTTTT
TRBJ2-5	-	-	TRBV6-5	CASSRQLSLQETQYF	TGTGCCAGCAGTCGACAGCTAAGCCTCCAAGAGACCCAGTACTTC
TRBJ1-1	-	-	TRBV7-6	CASSSEGPGTEAFF	TGTGCCAGCAGCTCGGAAGGTCCGGGCACTGAAGCTTTCTTT
TRBJ1-2	few	-	TRBV5-1	CASSPLSTYGYTF	TGCGCCAGCAGCCCCTTATCGACTTATGGCTACACCTTC
TRBJ1-1	-	-	TRBV28	CASSLSPKGGTEAFF	TGTGCCAGCAGTTTATCGCCTAAAGGGGGCACTGAAGCTTTCTTT
TRBJ2-5	-	TRBD2	TRBV19	CASSISSGGETQYF	TGTGCCAGTAGTATCTCGAGCGGGGGCGAGACCCAGTACTTC
TRBJ2-1	-	TRBD2	TRBV4-1	CASSPGLGAYNEQFF	TGCGCCAGCAGTCCGGGACTAGGGGCTTACAATGAGCAGTTCTTC
TRBJ1-2	-	TRBD1	TRBV15	CATSGGHRGFYGYTF	TGTGCCACCAGCGGGGGGCACAGGGGCTTCTATGGCTACACCTTC
TRBJ2-5	-	TRBD2	TRBV7-2	CASSLGELAGLQETQYF	TGTGCCAGCAGCTTAGGAGAACTAGCGGGGCTCCAAGAGACCCAGTACTTC
TRBJ1-4	-	TRBD1	TRBV5-1	CASRTGAREKLFF	TGCGCCTCTCGGACAGGGGCTCGAGAAAAACTGTTTTTT
TRBJ1-1	-	TRBD1	TRBV7-2	CASSPGGMAEAFF	TGTGCCAGCAGCCCAGGGGGGATGGCTGAAGCTTTCTTT
TRBJ1-2	-	TRBD1	TRBV9	CASSPGQVANYGYTF	TGTGCCAGCAGCCCGGGACAGGTTGCGAACTATGGCTACACCTTC
TRBJ1-1	-	-	TRBV4-2	CASSQEGQQMNTEAFF	TGTGCCAGCAGCCAAGAAGGACAGCAGATGAACACTGAAGCTTTCTTT
TRBJ2-2	-	-	TRBV6-4	CAGQNTGELFF	TGTGCCGGACAGAACACCGGGGAGCTGTTTTTT
TRBJ1-5	once	-	TRBV19	CASNGGYSNQPQHF	TGTGCCAGTAATGGAGGGTATAGCAATCAGCCCCAGCATTTT
TRBJ1-2	-	TRBD1	TRBV4-3	CASSPNQGGFVYGYTF	TGCGCCAGCAGCCCCAATCAGGGGGGATTTGTGTATGGCTACACCTTC
TRBJ2-1	-	TRBD2	TRBV10-3	CAISPGAGVNEQFF	TGTGCCATCAGTCCTGGAGCGGGAGTCAATGAGCAGTTCTTC
TRBJ2-1	-	TRBD2	TRBV5-1	CASSPAGLAGVKEQFF	TGCGCCAGCAGCCCAGCGGGACTAGCGGGAGTCAAGGAGCAGTTCTTC
TRBJ1-2	-	-	TRBV15	CATATAKMNYGYTF	TGTGCCACCGCGACTGCGAAGATGAATTATGGCTACACCTTC
TRBJ1-1	-	TRBD1	TRBV9	CASSLQGGNTEAFF	TGTGCCAGCAGCCTCCAGGGGGGGAACACTGAAGCTTTCTTT
TRBJ2-1	-	-	TRBV10-1	CASSSLRSNEQFF	TGCGCCAGCAGCTCCCTACGGAGCAATGAGCAGTTCTTC
TRBJ1-1	-	-	TRBV15	CATSRDRDKAFF	TGTGCCACCAGCAGAGATAGGGACAAGGCTTTCTTT
TRBJ2-7	once	TRBD2	TRBV30	CAWSKSSGPYEQYF	TGTGCCTGGAGTAAGTCTAGCGGCCCCTACGAGCAGTACTTC
TRBJ1-1	-	-	TRBV13	CASSSGKPNTEAFF	TGTGCCAGCAGCTCAGGGAAGCCGAACACTGAAGCTTTCTTT
TRBJ1-4	-	TRBD1	TRBV9	CASSVAGGAANEKLFF	TGTGCCAGCAGCGTAGCAGGGGGCGCGGCTAATGAAAAACTGTTTTTT
TRBJ1-5	once	-	TRBV28	CASSLGTINQPQHF	TGTGCCAGCAGCCTAGGGACAATCAATCAGCCCCAGCATTTT
TRBJ2-7	once	TRBD1	TRBV9	CASSVGDRYEQYF	TGTGCCAGCAGCGTGGGGGACAGATACGAGCAGTACTTC
TRBJ2-7	-	TRBD1	TRBV19	CATGQGYGEQYF	TGTGCCACAGGACAGGGGTACGGCGAGCAGTACTTC
TRBJ2-1	few	TRBD2	TRBV14	CASSQETSGRVREQFF	TGTGCCAGCAGCCAGGAGACTAGCGGGAGGGTAAGGGAGCAGTTCTTC
TRBJ1-5	-	TRBD1	TRBV19	CASRTGTGVSQPQHF	TGTGCCAGTAGGACCGGGACAGGGGTTAGTCAGCCCCAGCATTTT
TRBJ1-6	-	-	TRBV6-5	CASSFTGLNSPLHF	TGTGCCAGCAGCTTCACAGGGCTCAATTCACCCCTCCACTTT
TRBJ2-5	-	-	TRBV27	CASSPPGGRETQYF	TGTGCCAGCAGTCCCCCAGGTGGAAGGGAGACCCAGTACTTC
TRBJ2-5	-	TRBD2	TRBV6-6	CASSYKRETQETQYF	TGTGCCAGCAGTTACAAGCGGGAGACCCAAGAGACCCAGTACTTC
TRBJ1-3	-	-	TRBV28	CASSLSPGGNTIYF	TGTGCCAGCAGTTTATCTCCGGGGGGAAACACCATATATTTT
TRBJ2-2	once	TRBD2	TRBV4-1	CASSQARGLTSGTAGELFF	TGCGCCAGCAGCCAAGCCCGCGGCTTGACTAGCGGGACGGCCGGGGAGCTGTTTTTT
TRBJ2-7	-	TRBD1	TRBV11-3	CASSLAQGDYEQYF	TGTGCCAGCAGCTTAGCTCAGGGGGACTACGAGCAGTACTTC
TRBJ2-1	-	-	TRBV4-3	CASSQGVGSGDSSYNEQFF	TGCGCCAGCAGCCAAGGAGTCGGTAGCGGAGACAGCTCCTACAATGAGCAGTTCTTC
TRBJ1-4	-	-	TRBV4-1	CASSQRHLPNEKLFF	TGCGCCAGCAGCCAAAGACATCTCCCTAATGAAAAACTGTTTTTT
TRBJ2-3	-	-	TRBV6-5	CASSYDSADTQYF	TGTGCCAGCAGTTATGATAGCGCAGATACGCAGTATTTT